This TCR beta chain was sequenced for a study of blood T cells in healthy people across ages. Points on this clonotype: The antigen remains undetermined.

General observations from the study: A greater number of naive CD4+ cells and higher diversity distinguished long-lived donors from aged donors.

Roughly 9.2 milliliters of peripheral blood were drawn from each donor into EDTA-treated tubes. V lost 5 bases to trimming and J lost 7 bases; unmatched junction nucleotides: 18. The CDR3 sequence is 18 residues long. The V gene's germline CDR1 is MNHEY and CDR2 SMNVEV (reference sequence). A second PCR of about 6 to 11 cycles used a sample-barcoded 5' primer and a J-beta primer mix. TCRdb fed the 5' RACE reads into MiXCR, producing one record per CDR3 protein. This table has about 400,000 distinct CDR3 sequences, 50% to 60% appearing once. Sequencing was done on a sample of blood. This rearrangement joins TRBV27 to TRBJ2-1, with 9 positions matching TRBD2. This receptor was identified in a man in his fifties or sixties in good health. The CDR3 coding sequence is TGTGCCAGCAGTCAAGACGTCGGAGGGCTAGCGGGGAGGAATGAGCAGTTCTTC. It encodes CASSQDVGGLAGRNEQFF.